The clone carrying this T cell receptor beta chain was observed a handful of times. Its target is unknown. Then a second PCR, running about 6 to 12 cycles, was carried out with a sample-barcoded 5' primer and a J-beta primer mix. TCRdb called the 5' RACE reads again in MiXCR, with one record for every CDR3 protein. This sample has 1 million or so distinct CDR3 sequences, with roughly 24% found just once. This entry is derived from a study of blood T cells in healthy people across ages. Whole-study results and caveats: Diversity was higher, and naive CD4+ cells more numerous, in long-lived donors than in aged donors. Estimated diversity that came from one million T cells was considered an underestimate.

Trimming left V 8 bases short and J 7 bases short, with 0 bases between. CDR3 length: 8 residues. Germline CDR1 is LGHNT and CDR2 is FRNRAP. Separately, the same data were catalogued under a study of T cells of mothers and their children.

This receptor was identified in a girl aged 2-10 years in good health. The chain couples TRBV12-5 to TRBJ1-5; D is unclear. The material sequenced was blood. CDR3 residues: CASQPQHF. The CDR3 coding sequence is TGTGCTAGTCAGCCCCAGCATTTT.